What follows describes a single TCR beta chain. Its specificity is unknown. Viral peptide pools were used in the ViraFEST assay to expand antigen-specific CD4+ T cells, and sequencing came afterward. Isolation of CD4+ T cells took place after 10 days of culture. A positive SARS-CoV-2 PCR test fell between March and December 2020. The assay was immunoSEQ multiplex PCR, and TCRdb's table has in-frame clones only and misses some. Among more than 45,000 clones listed, approximately 73% were seen once. This sample is drawn from a study of vaccination effects on CD4 cells after COVID-19. This material consisted of CD4+ T cells from PBMCs cultured with HIV peptides, taken before COVID-19 vaccination. The subset: HIV-1 Nef peptide pool negative control/reference culture. The receptor's source is a human donor who had a prior SARS-CoV-2 infection.

In DNA, the CDR3 is TGTGCCAGCAGCCGCGGGTTGGACTACGAGCAGTACTTC. Translation: CASSRGLDYEQYF. The V gene is TRBV5-6, the J gene TRBJ2-7; D perhaps matches TRBD2 (5 bases). CDR1 SGHDT and CDR2 YYEEEE come from the germline V gene. The length of the CDR3 is 13 residues. V gave up 4 bases and J gave up 3 bases, with 11 bases separating them.